Reported below is one T cell receptor (beta chain). The data originate from a study of blood T cell repertoires in COVID-19. Produced via immunoSEQ multiplex PCR; TCRdb's table is partial and in-frame only. This table holds about 30,000 clones, around 88% found once. V was shortened by 4 bases and J by 0 bases, with 19 bases between the two germline ends. Germline V gene data show CDR1 as SGHVS and CDR2 as FQNEAQ. The CDR3 runs 18 residues. This clonotype originated in a human donor in a cohort sampled during active COVID-19. Sequencing input: peripheral blood. The V gene is TRBV7-8, the J gene TRBJ1-5; D is perhaps TRBD1 (5 bases). CDR3 sequence reads: CASSSGGAGILSNQPQHF. CDR3 in DNA: TGTGCCAGCAGCTCGGGGGGTGCAGGGATCCTTAGCAATCAGCCCCAGCATTTT.